This passage covers 7 T cell receptor beta chains from one sample sequenced in a study of blood T cell repertoires in COVID-19. Assay: immunoSEQ multiplex PCR; the TCRdb copy retains only in-frame clones and omits some. The sample has around 100,000 clones, approximately 86% seen once. The sequencing input was peripheral blood. The receptors derive from a man between 40 and 49 years old with acute or convalescent COVID-19.

This chain uses TRBV6-5 with TRBJ2-2, with D possibly being TRBD1 (5 bases). This CDR3 has 13 residues. Germline V gene sequence: CDR1 MNHEY, CDR2 SVGAGI. V lost 6 bases to trimming and J lost 9 bases, with 14 bases between them. The CDR3 is CASRDSQRWELFF. CDR3 DNA sequence: TGTGCCAGCAGAGACAGTCAGAGATGGGAGCTGTTTTTT.

V is TRBV30 and J is TRBJ1-6; tentative D call: TRBD1 (5 bases). Germline V gives CDR1 GTSNPN, CDR2 SVGIG (reference sequence). V was cut by 3 bases and J by 9 bases, with 21 bases left in between. This CDR3 spans 16 amino acids. The CDR3, as DNA: TGTGCCTGGAGCACGGGCCAGGGTGGCTTGCGTTCACCCCTCCACTTT. Translated, it gives CAWSTGQGGLRSPLHF.

J is TRBJ2-3 and V is TRBV30; tentative D call: TRBD1 (5 bases). Germline CDR1 GTSNPN, CDR2 SVGIG (reference sequence). This CDR3 spans 15 amino acids. V was pared by 3 bases and J by 1 base, with 14 bases between. The CDR3 bases are TGTGCCTGGAGCACAGGACCCTTGGGCACAGATACGCAGTATTTT. It yields the protein CAWSTGPLGTDTQYF.

The chain uses TRBV27 and TRBJ1-1; maybe TRBD1 (6 bases). The CDR3 totals 14 residues. Trimming stripped 3 bases from V and 1 base from J, with 9 bases between. Germline-derived CDR1 and CDR2 are MNHEY and SMNVEV (reference sequence). This CDR3 reads CASSFYRENTEAFF. The DNA for the CDR3 is TGTGCCAGCAGTTTTTACAGGGAGAACACTGAAGCTTTCTTT.

The V and J genes are TRBV11-2 and TRBJ1-2; weak D call: TRBD1 (5 bases). Trimming pared 4 bases from V and 4 bases from J, leaving 10 bases between. CDR1 and CDR2 (germline): SGHAT, FQNNGV. The CDR3 is 13 residues long. The CDR3 region has the DNA TGTGCCAGCAGCTCCTCAGGGCTCTATGGCTACACCTTC. Its translation is CASSSSGLYGYTF.

The CDR3 coding sequence is TGCAGTGCTAGTGGGGTTGTGGAGTTAGAGACCCAGTACTTC. Translating it yields CSASGVVELETQYF. V gene TRBV20-1 combines with J gene TRBJ2-5, with D unclear. The CDR3 loop spans 14 amino acids. Trimming took 3 bases from V and 4 from J, leaving 15 bases between them. Looked up from germline, CDR1 is DFQATT and CDR2 is SNEGSKA (reference sequence).

This chain connects TRBV19 to TRBJ2-7; no definite D call. Germline assignment: CDR1 LNHDA and CDR2 SQIVND (reference sequence). The V end lost 3 bases, the J end lost 4 bases, and 19 bases lay between the germline ends. The CDR3 consists of 16 residues. The CDR3 is CASSMMAGSGFYEQYF. DNA for the CDR3: TGTGCCAGTAGTATGATGGCAGGTAGTGGTTTTTACGAGCAGTACTTC.